The 8 T cell receptor beta chains below were found in one sample sequenced in a study of blood T cell repertoires in COVID-19 (dated by TCRdb to 2020 to 2021). Library preparation used the immunoSEQ multiplex PCR assay. As stored in TCRdb, this immuneACCESS dataset retains in-frame rearrangements with V and J assigned. A fraction of the clones does not appear; measured against another copy, unresolved V genes explain less than half of the discrepancy, and the remainder lacks a known reason. The sample contains over 120,000 clones, about 80% of them found a single time. The top ten clonotypes cover about 3.2% of the sample. The sequenced material came from PBMCs or T cells enriched from blood (not recorded which). These receptors were taken from a woman aged 50 to 60 who had recovered from COVID-19.

This clone was counted only a few times. This chain connects TRBV5-1 to TRBJ2-1, with 9 bases fitting TRBD2. CDR3 length: 16 amino acids. Trimming took 9 bases from V and 5 from J; bases not matched to a gene: 15. Germline CDR1 and CDR2: SGHRS and YFSETQ. The CDR3 reads CATNLGPSGVNNEQFF. CDR3 bases: TGCGCCACCAATTTAGGCCCTAGCGGGGTTAACAATGAGCAGTTCTTC.

The V gene is TRBV27, the J gene TRBJ2-1; D may be TRBD1 (6 bases). The length of the CDR3 is 15 residues. CDR1 is MNHEY, CDR2 SMNVEV, per germline (reference sequence). Trimming cost V 2 bases and J 4 bases, with 12 bases left between them. CDR3 amino acids: CASSLNRESYNEQFF. The CDR3 bases are TGTGCCAGCAGTTTAAACAGGGAGTCTTACAATGAGCAGTTCTTC.

J is TRBJ1-2 and V is TRBV28; no reliable D call. This CDR3 comprises 17 residues. V was trimmed by 0 bases and J by 0 bases, leaving 14 bases between them. Germline loops: CDR1 MDHEN, CDR2 SYDVKM. This CDR3 is CASSLWNVVYSNYGYTF. CDR3 bases: TGTGCCAGCAGTTTATGGAACGTAGTTTACTCTAACTATGGCTACACCTTC.

In DNA form, the CDR3 reads TGTGCCAGCAGTTTTACAGGGAGCAATCAGCCCCAGCATTTT. It codes for CASSFTGSNQPQHF. V and J are TRBV27 and TRBJ1-5; TRBD1 might be the D (6 bases). This CDR3 has 14 residues. V dropped 3 bases and J dropped 1 base, with 7 bases sitting between them. Germline V lookup: CDR1 MNHEY, CDR2 SMNVEV (reference sequence).

This chain connects TRBV6-5 to TRBJ2-2; TRBD2 is a possible D gene (5 bases). Per germline, CDR1 MNHEY and CDR2 SVGAGI. V lost 6 bases and J lost 7, with 9 bases in between. CDR3 length: 12 amino acids. CDR3 nucleotide sequence: TGTGCCAGCAGGAGGGTGGGCGGGGAGCTGTTTTTT. The encoded protein is CASRRVGGELFF.

The chain carries TRBV5-6 and TRBJ2-2; no firm D call. V lost 0 bases and J 6 bases, leaving 9 bases between the germline ends. The germline gives CDR1 SGHDT, CDR2 YYEEEE. There are 14 residues in the CDR3. CDR3 sequence (DNA): TGTGCCAGCAGCTTGGCTCTCCGTCCCGGGGAGCTGTTTTTT. It is translated as CASSLALRPGELFF.

V gene TRBV18 combines with J gene TRBJ2-2; D is possibly TRBD2 (5 bases). The CDR3 is made up of 16 amino acids. CDR1 KGHSH and CDR2 LQKENI come from the germline V gene. V was pared by 5 bases and J by 1 base, with 14 bases between. For the CDR3, the DNA is TGTGCCAGCTCATTCCGCGAGGGAAAGAACACCGGGGAGCTGTTTTTT. Residues: CASSFREGKNTGELFF. The entire variable domain, with the rest obtained from reference TRBV18 and TRBJ2-2, is as follows: NAGVMQNPRHLVRRRGQEARLRCSPMKGHSHVYWYRQLPEEGLKFMVYLQKENIIDESGMPKERFSAEFPKEGPSILRIQQVVRGDSAAYFCASSFREGKNTGELFFGEGSRLTVL.

The chain links TRBV5-4 to TRBJ2-2; TRBD2 matches at 9 bases. Looked up from germline, CDR1 is SGHNT and CDR2 is YYREEE (reference sequence). This CDR3 contains 15 residues. Losses at the gene ends were 5 bases for V and 1 base for J; bases not matched to a gene: 3. CDR3 DNA sequence: TGTGCCAGCAGGGTGACTAGCGGGAACACCGGGGAGCTGTTTTTT. Residues: CASRVTSGNTGELFF.